This T cell receptor (beta chain) was retrieved from a study of shared T cell receptors in the human thymus (dated by TCRdb to about 2021). About the study as a whole: The study investigated the way shared, self-reactive T-cell receptor alpha chains are produced in the human thymus.

Library preparation used the immunoSEQ multiplex PCR assay. Here the immuneACCESS table is served through TCRdb, limited to in-frame sequences with V and J called. Missing clones are a known gap in these copies; in checked studies unresolved V genes cover under half, and the rest lacks a known reason. For this sample the table gives hundreds of thousands of clones, of which more than 75% were detected only once. The ten largest clones capture around 0.0099% of the sample. This clone was detected only once. Its antigen specificity is not known. No base quality information exists; no much larger clone differs at one position. These data were also filed under a second study, of human thymus T cells. The second study, in turn, reports: The donors were immunologically healthy infants in Finland who had open corrective cardiac surgery for congenital heart defects. Thymus tissue was collected as surgical resects that were removed during corrective cardiac surgery. Usage of V and J gene segments appeared to be biased in both the thymic and the peripheral blood repertoires. According to the related research, thymic TCR repertoires were highly overlapping among unrelated individuals. The study described the TCR alpha and beta repertoires in roughly 8 infant thymus samples and four matching peripheral blood samples. The infant donors were about 7 to 250 days old, and the cohort included six or seven males and a couple of females. After being mechanically released from the tissue, thymocytes were kept at -70 degrees C in pellets of roughly 8.5-34 million cells. A QIAsymphony instrument was used to extract genomic DNA from frozen cell pellets. TCRB and TCRAD loci were amplified from a standardized quantity of quality-controlled genomic DNA using the immunoSEQ multiplex PCR assay. Amplicons spanned the V(D)J region at a length sufficient to cover the CDR3 and identify V and J genes. Through the commercial immunoSEQ service, the amplicons were sequenced on an Illumina platform. Primer bias and sequencing errors were corrected as previously described, and TCRAD and TCRB were defined on the basis of the IMGT database. The repertoires were analysed using immunoSEQ Analyzer 3.0 and VDJTools for basic statistics, V/J segment usage, diversity estimates, rarefaction and pairwise overlap. To estimate diversity, the Chao1, ChaoE, Efron-Thisted, Shannon and inverse Simpson indices were applied, and diversity was also estimated on datasets down-sampled to the smallest sample. Repertoire overlap was assessed by strict matching of CDR3 nucleotide sequence, V gene and J gene, and clustering was done by Jaccard-based multidimensional scaling. Thymus samples yielded on average roughly 840,000 unique TCRB clonotypes, compared with 80,000 to 85,000 from blood samples.

The clonotype was recovered from a boy younger than two with a congenital heart defect. Donor details come from another sample of the same person, matched by shared clones. The sequenced sample consisted of thymocytes.

DNA sequence: TGCAGCGTTGAAAAACGGGAGACTGGAGGTGAGCAGTTCTTC. Its protein reads: CSVEKRETGGEQFF. The chain is assembled from TRBV29-1 and TRBJ2-1, and possibly TRBD2, on 6 matching bases. Trimming takes 2 bases from V and 9 bases from J, and the germline ends sit 17 bases apart. As encoded in the germline V gene, CDR1 is SQVTM while CDR2 is ANQGSEA. The CDR3, cysteine through phenylalanine, is 14 amino acids long. The retained sequence is limited to the CDR3, 42 bases, with the frame set at the first base.